The clone carrying this T cell receptor (beta chain) was counted once. What it recognizes is unknown. The entry originates in a study of circulating and synovial CD4+ cells in juvenile arthritis. Study results and caveats: Compared with bulk blood, circulating pathogenic-like lymphocytes shared substantially more CDR3 sequences with synovial T cells. CPL and bulk CD4 samples differed at least tenfold in T cell genomes. Deeper sequencing increased measured overlap with synovial clonotypes.

Donors were patients with active juvenile idiopathic arthritis. Profiling relied on immunoSEQ multiplex PCR, and the TCRdb table lists in-frame clones only, not all of them. The sample consists of approximately 35,000 clones, about 95% of them appearing once. The TCR was taken from a human donor with juvenile idiopathic arthritis. Input material: CD4+ T cells from blood.

The CDR3 region is CASSRYGTANEKLFF. The CDR3 DNA is TGCGCCAGCAGCCGCTACGGGACAGCTAATGAAAAACTGTTTTTT. The J gene is TRBJ1-4, the V gene TRBV4-3; 7 positions agree with TRBD1. Germline assignment: CDR1 LGHNA and CDR2 YSLEER. Trimming at V came to 4 bases and at J to 3 bases, leaving 5 bases not matched to a gene. This CDR3 is built from 15 residues.